This TCR beta chain appears in the sequencing data of a study of molecular identifiers for immune sequencing clone quantification. TCRdb re-derived calls from the PCR reads in MiXCR, one entry per CDR3 protein. The data hold 88,000 or so distinct CDR3 sequences, with 20% to 25% observed a single time. Ten or more counts support this clonotype. The CDR3 totals 15 residues. In germline, CDR1 is SGHRS, CDR2 YFSETQ. Trimming removed 1 base from V and 1 base from J; junction bases left unmatched: 3. The origin of this receptor is a human donor in good health. Some libraries in this study had Jurkat cell RNA spiked in. The sequenced sample consisted of naive CD8+ T cells from blood, with Jurkat cell RNA spiked in. The subset is: FACS-sorted CD8+CD4-CCR7+CD45RA+ naive T cells. The V gene is TRBV5-1, the J gene TRBJ2-7, with 9 bases fitting TRBD2. This CDR3 reads CASSLFAGGSYEQYF. The CDR3 DNA follows: TGCGCCAGCAGCTTGTTTGCGGGGGGGTCCTACGAGCAGTACTTC.